The 7 T cell receptor beta chains given below trace back to one sample, sequenced in a study of blood T cells in healthy people across ages. A J-beta primer mix and a sample-barcoded 5' primer were used in a second PCR of roughly 6 to 11 cycles. MiXCR was run by TCRdb on the 5' RACE reads, yielding one entry per CDR3 protein. Here the sample spans roughly 570,000 distinct CDR3 sequences, about 25% being singletons. Sequencing was performed on blood. The receptor set was obtained from a woman between 70 and 85 years old in good health.

This clonotype was counted a few times. The J gene is TRBJ2-7, the V gene TRBV6-5, with D perhaps matching TRBD2 (6 bases). The V end was cut by 0 bases, the J end by 4 bases, with 10 bases between. Germline V gene sequence: CDR1 MNHEY, CDR2 SVGAGI. This CDR3 is 14 amino acids long. CDR3 DNA: TGTGCCAGCAGTTACTCTCGTGGGGGGTACGAGCAGTACTTC. Its protein product is CASSYSRGGYEQYF.

The chain uses TRBV7-3 and TRBJ2-1, with TRBD2 matching over 8 bases. Germline CDR1 and CDR2: SGHTA and FQGTGA. The CDR3 covers 16 residues. With V trimmed by 1 base and J by 2 bases, 4 bases remained unmatched. CDR3 sequence reads: CASSLMWRGAYNEQFF. The CDR3 region has the DNA TGTGCCAGCAGCTTAATGTGGCGGGGGGCCTACAATGAGCAGTTCTTC.

This clonotype was recorded a few times. The rearrangement links TRBV20-1 to TRBJ2-3; D possibly corresponds to TRBD2 (6 bases). Trimming pared 0 bases from V and 0 bases from J, leaving 10 bases between. From germline, CDR1 is DFQATT and CDR2 SNEGSKA (reference sequence). CDR3 length: 15 residues. The CDR3 region is CSARDLGTSTDTQYF. The CDR3 DNA reads as TGCAGTGCTAGAGATCTGGGGACTAGCACAGATACGCAGTATTTT.

In its sample, this clonotype was seen a few times. The conserved phenylalanine or tryptophan normally closing the CDR3 is absent here, so this likely arose from a read error. The chain combines TRBV12-3 or TRBV12-4 with TRBJ2-1; D call uncertain. The CDR3 loop spans 11 amino acids. Trimming shortened V by 3 bases and J by 10 bases, and 7 bases separated the two germline ends. CDR3 bases: TGTGCCAGCAGTTTCAGGAAAGAGCAGTTCCTC. Translated: CASSFRKEQFL.

Of note for this clonotype: Sequence at one end of the junction differs from germline and may be a read error. This sequence joins TRBV7-2 and TRBJ2-5, with D possibly being TRBD2 (5 bases). Germline loops: CDR1 SGHTA, CDR2 FQGNSA. CDR3 length equals 14 residues. DNA of the CDR3: TGTGTCAGCAGCCCTTCTATCGGGGAAGAGACCCAGTACTTC. This encodes CVSSPSIGEETQYF.

The chain has TRBV7-9 and TRBJ1-2; D gene uncertain. The germline gives CDR1 SEHNR, CDR2 FQNEAQ (reference sequence). With 5 bases removed from V and 12 bases from J, the gap between germline ends came to 13 bases. This CDR3 has 11 amino acids. The CDR3 here is CASSQRHANTF. CDR3 DNA: TGTGCCAGCAGCCAAAGACATGCGAACACCTTC.

This clonotype was seen more than once but under ten times. This rearrangement joins TRBV12-3 or TRBV12-4 to TRBJ1-5, with D possibly matching TRBD1 (6 bases). The CDR3 runs to 14 residues. V dropped 7 bases and J dropped 5 bases, with 15 bases sitting between them. In DNA, the CDR3 is TGTGCCAGCAAGGTTTGGGGGCGCGATCAGCCCCAGCATTTT. Protein: CASKVWGRDQPQHF.